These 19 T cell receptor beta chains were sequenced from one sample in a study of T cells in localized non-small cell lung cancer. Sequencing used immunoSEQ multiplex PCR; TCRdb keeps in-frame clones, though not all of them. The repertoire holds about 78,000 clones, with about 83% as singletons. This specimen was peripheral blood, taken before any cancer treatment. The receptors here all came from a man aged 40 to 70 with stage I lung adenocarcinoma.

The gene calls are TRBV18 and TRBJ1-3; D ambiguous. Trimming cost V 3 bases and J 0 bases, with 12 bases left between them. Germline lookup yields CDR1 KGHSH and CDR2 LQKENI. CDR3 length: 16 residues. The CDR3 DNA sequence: TGTGCCAGCTCACCGTCTCAAGGTTTCTCTGGAAACACCATATATTTT. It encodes CASSPSQGFSGNTIYF.

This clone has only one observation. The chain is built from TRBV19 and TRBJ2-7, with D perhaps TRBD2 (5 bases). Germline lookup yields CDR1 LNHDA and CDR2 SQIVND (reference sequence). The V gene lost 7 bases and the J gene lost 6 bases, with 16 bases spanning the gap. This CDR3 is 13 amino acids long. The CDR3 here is CASNAGRWGEQYF. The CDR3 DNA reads TGTGCCAGTAACGCGGGCAGGTGGGGCGAGCAGTACTTC.

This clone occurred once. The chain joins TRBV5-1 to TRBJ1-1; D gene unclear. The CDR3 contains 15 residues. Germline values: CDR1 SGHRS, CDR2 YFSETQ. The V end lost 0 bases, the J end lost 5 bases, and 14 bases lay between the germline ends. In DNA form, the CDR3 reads TGCGCCAGCAGCTTGGCCGTAGGTAGGGTGACTGAAGCTTTCTTT. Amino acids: CASSLAVGRVTEAFF.

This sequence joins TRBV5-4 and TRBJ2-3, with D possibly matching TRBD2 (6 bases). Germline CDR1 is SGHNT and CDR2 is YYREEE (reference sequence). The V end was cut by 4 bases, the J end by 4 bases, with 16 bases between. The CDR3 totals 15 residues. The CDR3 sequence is CASSPTGDIADTQYF. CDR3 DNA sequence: TGTGCCAGCAGCCCCACGGGGGATATTGCAGATACGCAGTATTTT.

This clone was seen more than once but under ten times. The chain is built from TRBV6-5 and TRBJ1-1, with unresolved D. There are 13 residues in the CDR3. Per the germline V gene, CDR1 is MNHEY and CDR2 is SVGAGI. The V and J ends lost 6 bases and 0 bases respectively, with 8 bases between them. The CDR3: CASRRSLNTEAFF. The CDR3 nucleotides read TGTGCCAGCAGACGAAGTTTGAACACTGAAGCTTTCTTT.

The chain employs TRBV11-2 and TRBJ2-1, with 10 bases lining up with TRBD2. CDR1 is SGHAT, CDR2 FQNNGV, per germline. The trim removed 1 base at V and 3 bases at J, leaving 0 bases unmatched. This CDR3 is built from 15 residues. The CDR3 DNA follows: TGTGCCAGCAGCTTAGGGACTAGCGGCTACAATGAGCAGTTCTTC. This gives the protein CASSLGTSGYNEQFF.

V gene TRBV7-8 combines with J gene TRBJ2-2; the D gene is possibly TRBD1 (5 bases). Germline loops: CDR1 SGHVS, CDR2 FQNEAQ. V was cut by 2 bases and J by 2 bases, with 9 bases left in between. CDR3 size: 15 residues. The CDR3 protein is CASSLWTTNTGELFF. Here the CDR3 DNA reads TGTGCCAGCAGCTTATGGACAACCAACACCGGGGAGCTGTTTTTT.

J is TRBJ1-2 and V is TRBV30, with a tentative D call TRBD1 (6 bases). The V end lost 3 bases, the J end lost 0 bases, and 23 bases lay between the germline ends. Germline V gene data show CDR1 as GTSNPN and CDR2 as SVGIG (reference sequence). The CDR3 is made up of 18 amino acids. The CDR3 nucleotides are TGTGCCTGGAGAGGCGAGGGAATAGGGGCAGGGGCTAACTATGGCTACACCTTC. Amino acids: CAWRGEGIGAGANYGYTF.

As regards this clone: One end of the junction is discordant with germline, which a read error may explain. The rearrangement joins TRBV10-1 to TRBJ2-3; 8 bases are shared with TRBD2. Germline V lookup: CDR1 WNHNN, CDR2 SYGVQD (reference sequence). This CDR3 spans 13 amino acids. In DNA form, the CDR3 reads TGCGCCAGCAGCGAGTCACGGGGGGGTACGCAGTATTTT. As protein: CASSESRGGTQYF.

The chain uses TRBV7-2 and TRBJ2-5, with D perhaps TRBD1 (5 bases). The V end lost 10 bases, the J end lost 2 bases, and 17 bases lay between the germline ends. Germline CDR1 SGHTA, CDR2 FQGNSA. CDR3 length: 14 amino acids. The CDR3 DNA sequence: TGTGCCATACAAGGGGCAGTCTCACAAGAGACCCAGTACTTC. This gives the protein CAIQGAVSQETQYF.

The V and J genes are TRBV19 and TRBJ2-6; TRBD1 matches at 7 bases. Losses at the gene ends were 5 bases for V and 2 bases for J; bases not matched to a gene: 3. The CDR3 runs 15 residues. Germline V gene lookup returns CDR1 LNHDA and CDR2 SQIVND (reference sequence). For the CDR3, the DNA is TGTGCCAGTAGTTCGGGACAGCCTGGGGCCAACGTCCTGACTTTC. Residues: CASSSGQPGANVLTF.

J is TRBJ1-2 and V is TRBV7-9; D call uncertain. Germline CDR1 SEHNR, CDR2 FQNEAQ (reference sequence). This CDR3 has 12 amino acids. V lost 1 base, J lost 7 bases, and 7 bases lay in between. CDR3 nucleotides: TGTGCCAGCAGCTTAGTGGCAGCTGGCTACACCTTC. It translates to CASSLVAAGYTF.

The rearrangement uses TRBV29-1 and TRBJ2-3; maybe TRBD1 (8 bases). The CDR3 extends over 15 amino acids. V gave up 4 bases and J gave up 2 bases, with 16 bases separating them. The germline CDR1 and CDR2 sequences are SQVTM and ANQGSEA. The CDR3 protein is CSVARAGQDTDTQYF. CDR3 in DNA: TGCAGCGTTGCCCGAGCGGGACAGGACACAGATACGCAGTATTTT.

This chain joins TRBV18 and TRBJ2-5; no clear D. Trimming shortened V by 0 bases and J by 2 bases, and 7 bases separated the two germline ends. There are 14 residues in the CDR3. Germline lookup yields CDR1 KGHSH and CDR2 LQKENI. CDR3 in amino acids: CASSPPTQQETQYF. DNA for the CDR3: TGTGCCAGCTCACCACCGACACAGCAAGAGACCCAGTACTTC.

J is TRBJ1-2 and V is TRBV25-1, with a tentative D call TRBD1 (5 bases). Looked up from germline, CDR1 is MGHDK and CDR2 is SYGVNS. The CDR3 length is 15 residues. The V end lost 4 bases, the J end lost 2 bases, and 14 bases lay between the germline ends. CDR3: CASSGRGKGNYGYTF. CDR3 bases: TGTGCCAGCAGTGGCCGGGGGAAGGGGAACTATGGCTACACCTTC.

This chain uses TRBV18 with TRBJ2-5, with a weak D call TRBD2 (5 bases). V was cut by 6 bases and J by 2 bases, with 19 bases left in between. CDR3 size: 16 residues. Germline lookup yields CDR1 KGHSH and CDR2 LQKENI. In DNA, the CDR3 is TGTGCCAGCTCCCACGTGGCGGGCCGGGTTCAAGAGACCCAGTACTTC. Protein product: CASSHVAGRVQETQYF.

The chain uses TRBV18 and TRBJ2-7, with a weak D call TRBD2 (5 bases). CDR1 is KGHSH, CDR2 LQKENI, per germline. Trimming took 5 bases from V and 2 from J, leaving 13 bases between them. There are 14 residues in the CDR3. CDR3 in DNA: TGTGCCAGCTCAGCCGGGATTCAAGCCTACGAGCAGTACTTC. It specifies CASSAGIQAYEQYF.

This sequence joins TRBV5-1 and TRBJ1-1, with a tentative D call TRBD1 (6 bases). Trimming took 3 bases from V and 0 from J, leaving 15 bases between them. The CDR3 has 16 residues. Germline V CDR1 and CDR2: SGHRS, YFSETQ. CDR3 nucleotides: TGCGCCAGCAGCTCAGGGGACGGACCTATGAACACTGAAGCTTTCTTT. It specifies CASSSGDGPMNTEAFF.

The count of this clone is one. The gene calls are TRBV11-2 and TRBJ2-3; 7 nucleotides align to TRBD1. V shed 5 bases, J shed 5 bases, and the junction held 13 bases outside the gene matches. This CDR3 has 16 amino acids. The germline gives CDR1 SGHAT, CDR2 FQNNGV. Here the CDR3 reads CASSHPTGSPLDTQYF. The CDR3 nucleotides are TGTGCCAGCAGCCACCCGACAGGGTCCCCCTTAGATACGCAGTATTTT.